This TCR beta chain was sequenced during a study of OX40 agonist ivuxolimab in advanced cancers. With respect to the entire study: Ivuxolimab was a fully human IgG2 agonistic monoclonal antibody targeting the costimulatory receptor OX40 (CD134). Intravenous ivuxolimab was administered to patients every 2 weeks at six dose levels: 0.01, 0.1, 0.3, 1.5, 3 and 10 mg/kg. Among the approximately 54 dose-escalation patients, approximately 20 had hepatocellular carcinoma, roughly 15 melanoma, 9 renal cell carcinoma and 9 head and neck cancer. In the dose-escalation cohort, about four fifths of patients were male, and the mean age was around 65 years with a range of roughly 20 to 85. Prior anti-PD-1, anti-PD-L1 or anti-CTLA-4 therapy was permitted, and about two fifths of dose-escalation patients had received checkpoint inhibitors. Partial responses occurred in three dose-escalation patients: two with cutaneous melanoma and one with hepatocellular carcinoma. Peripheral TCRbeta sequencing aimed to test whether ivuxolimab altered TCR sequence diversity and caused clonal T-cell expansion. The paper covers the monotherapy dose-escalation part of the phase I ivuxolimab trial, which included N of about 56 patients. Results and caveats for the whole study, not just this receptor: In partial responders in the 0.1-3.0 mg/kg groups, normalized peripheral clonal expansion was found to be among the lowest, especially among CD8+ T cells. At doses of 0.1 to 3.0 mg/kg, clonal expansion of both CD4+ and CD8+ blood T cells was observed from baseline to week 6. Low levels of normalized T-cell clonal expansion were also shown by some nonresponding patients. The antigen specificity of the clonally expanded peripheral T cells was not determined. After ivuxolimab, expanded clones were on average more numerous among CD8+ T cells than among CD4+ T cells.

Genomic DNA was extracted from sorted cells for sequencing of the TCRbeta CDR3 region. The immunoSEQ Assay was used to sequence the TCRbeta CDR3 regions. TCRdb re-hosts the immuneACCESS table, in-frame sequences only. Its copies lack some clones; in the studies checked, an unresolved V gene accounts for under half of them, and the cause for the rest is not known. Counted in this sample were under 85,000 clones; less than 90% of them appeared once. 6% to 9.5% of the sample is in the top ten clones. Spanning cysteine to phenylalanine, the CDR3 consists of 15 amino acids. Only CDR3 DNA remains: 45 bases, in frame from the first base. Trimming removed 5 bases from V and 3 bases from J, leaving 16 bases between the germline ends. CDR1 and CDR2, per the germline V gene, are MDHEN and SYDVKM. Patients with a history of autoimmune disease or receiving systemic immunosuppression were excluded from the trial. Peripheral blood for TCR sequencing was collected from all dose cohorts at baseline, on cycle 4 day 1, and on cycle 7 day 1. Samples were obtained from an open-label, multicenter, first-in-human phase I dose-escalation trial of ivuxolimab. Adults with locally advanced or metastatic melanoma, renal cell, hepatocellular, or head and neck squamous cell carcinoma were enrolled in the trial. Before TCR sequencing, CD4+ and CD8+ T cells were separately sorted from peripheral blood.

On this clone itself: Its antigen specificity is not known. No qualities accompany the bases; no much larger clone lies one base away.

The clonotype originates from an adult with an advanced solid tumor such as melanoma, head and neck, liver or kidney cancer. The chain employs TRBV28 and TRBJ1-1; no D segment can be confidently identified. Sequencing used CD4+ or CD8+ T cells sorted from blood, obtained in a trial of the OX40 agonist ivuxolimab. The DNA sequence is TGTGCCAGCAGTCCCCCCGCAGTTGGGGACACTGAAGCTTTCTTT. Its translation is CASSPPAVGDTEAFF.